Listed here are 27 T cell receptor beta chains from one sample, sequenced in a study of cytomegalovirus exposure and HLA in healthy donors. The PCR was carried out with 60 Vbeta primers and 13 Jbeta primers. Generated by immunoSEQ multiplex PCR, the TCRdb table keeps only in-frame clones and is missing some. Among roughly 120,000 clones listed, 65% to 85% were seen once. Sequenced sample: PBMCs. All receptors come from a man in his fifties in good health and CMV-seropositive.

This clone was counted between two and nine times. Other DNA sequences of this sample code for an identical CDR3. This sequence joins TRBV5-1 and TRBJ1-3; D is unresolved. Germline values: CDR1 SGHRS, CDR2 YFSETQ. This CDR3 contains 14 residues. Between the trimmed V and J ends, which lost 0 bases and 3 bases, there was a span of 7 bases. CDR3 loop: CASSLAGYGNTIYF. The CDR3 DNA reads TGCGCCAGCAGCTTGGCCGGGTATGGAAACACCATATATTTT.

V gene TRBV6-1 combines with J gene TRBJ1-2; 8 nucleotides align to TRBD1. Germline V CDR1 and CDR2: MNHNS, SASEGT. This CDR3 has 15 residues. V dropped 10 bases and J dropped 1; count of bases not matched to a gene: 11. Written as DNA, the CDR3 is TGTGCCACCCAACAGGGGGGCCTACTTAACTATGGCTACACCTTC. This translates into CATQQGGLLNYGYTF.

The CDR3 DNA reads TGTGCCAGCAGCTCTGGACTAGCGGGAGGCCTTAGCTCCTACAATGAGCAGTTCTTC. Translation: CASSSGLAGGLSSYNEQFF. The chain recombines TRBV7-9 with TRBJ2-1, with 14 nucleotides matching TRBD2. The ends lost 4 bases at V and 0 bases at J; junction bases unmatched: 8. The CDR3 runs 19 residues. Germline V gene data show CDR1 as SEHNR and CDR2 as FQNEAQ (reference sequence). The whole variable domain, filled in from reference TRBV7-9 and TRBJ2-1, reads DTGVSQNPRHKITKRGQNVTFRCDPISEHNRLYWYRQTLGQGPEFLTYFQNEAQLEKSRLLSDRFSAERPKGSFSTLEIQRTEQGDSAMYLCASSSGLAGGLSSYNEQFFGPGTRLTVL.

This clone was seen just once. This chain uses TRBV25-1 with TRBJ2-7, with D perhaps TRBD2 (5 bases). CDR3 size: 15 residues. Trimming took 2 bases from V and 2 from J, leaving 13 bases between them. Germline V lookup: CDR1 MGHDK, CDR2 SYGVNS. CDR3 protein: CASSERSAKTYEQYF. The CDR3, as DNA: TGTGCCAGCAGTGAACGTAGCGCAAAAACCTACGAGCAGTACTTC.

The rearrangement uses TRBV10-3 and TRBJ2-7; 7 bases match TRBD1. With 2 bases clipped from V and 0 bases from J, the junction kept 7 bases outside the gene matches. This CDR3 is 16 amino acids long. Germline CDR1 is ENHRY and CDR2 is SYGVKD. Here the CDR3 reads CAISEVRDSFSYEQYF. CDR3 sequence (DNA): TGTGCCATCAGTGAGGTTAGGGACAGTTTCTCCTACGAGCAGTACTTC.

The chain combines TRBV2 with TRBJ1-5, with D uncertain. The germline gives CDR1 SNHLY, CDR2 FYNNEI. Between the trimmed V and J ends, which lost 1 base and 4 bases, there was a span of 5 bases. The CDR3 has 13 amino acids. CDR3 DNA sequence: TGTGCCAGCAGTGAAGATCGGAATCAGCCCCAGCATTTT. It specifies CASSEDRNQPQHF.

The CDR3 nucleotides read TGTGCCAGCAGCCTAGCCGGGGTGGGACTAGCGCTCCTTAATACGCAGTATTTT. It yields the protein CASSLAGVGLALLNTQYF. The V gene is TRBV14, the J gene TRBJ2-3; 10 bases match TRBD2. Germline V gene data show CDR1 as SGHDN and CDR2 as FVKESK. CDR3 length equals 18 residues. The V and J ends lost 4 bases and 7 bases, in that order; junction bases with no gene match: 17.

This clone was found once. This chain joins TRBV11-2 and TRBJ2-1, with 10 bases identical to TRBD2. CDR3 length: 15 residues. Trimming took 3 bases from V and 4 from J; bases not matched to a gene: 3. Germline CDR1 reads SGHAT; CDR2 reads FQNNGV. CDR3 in DNA: TGTGCCAGCAGCTTTGGGACTAGCGAGTACAATGAGCAGTTCTTC. Translated: CASSFGTSEYNEQFF.

J is TRBJ2-1 and V is TRBV4-2; 7 nucleotides agree with TRBD2. The germline V gene encodes CDR1 LGHNA and CDR2 YNFKEQ. J gave up 9 bases and V 8 bases, and 1 base lay outside the gene matches. The CDR3 is 10 residues long. The CDR3 DNA follows: TGTGCCAGCCGCGGGGGTGAGCAGTTCTTC. It translates to CASRGGEQFF.

Remarks on this clone: Different DNA sequences within this sample yield the same CDR3. The chain has TRBV15 and TRBJ1-2; no clear D gene. Germline V gene data show CDR1 as LNHNV and CDR2 as YYDKDF (reference sequence). Trimming took off 0 bases at V and 3 bases at J, with 17 bases between the two ends. CDR3 length: 17 amino acids. In DNA, the CDR3 is TGTGCCACCAGCAGAGATCCCGCCCCTATCGGTGACTATGGCTACACCTTC. Its protein product is CATSRDPAPIGDYGYTF.

This clone was seen a handful of times. This sequence joins TRBV9 and TRBJ1-4; TRBD1 is a possible D gene (6 bases). Germline V gene lookup returns CDR1 SGDLS and CDR2 YYNGEE. Trimming left V 5 bases short and J 3 bases short, with 8 bases between. This CDR3 is 13 amino acids long. DNA of the CDR3: TGTGCCAGCAGGGGGGCAGCTAATGAAAAACTGTTTTTT. This gives the protein CASRGAANEKLFF.

The rearrangement links TRBV2 to TRBJ2-1, with 11 bases aligning to TRBD2. V dropped 0 bases and J dropped 4; count of bases not matched to a gene: 5. CDR3 length: 17 residues. Germline values: CDR1 SNHLY, CDR2 FYNNEI. The CDR3 region is CASSEAIGTSGYNEQFF. CDR3 sequence (DNA): TGTGCCAGCAGTGAAGCGATAGGGACTAGCGGTTACAATGAGCAGTTCTTC.

This clone has only one observation. This rearrangement joins TRBV10-1 to TRBJ2-2; TRBD1 might be the D (5 bases). Trimming pared 7 bases from V and 8 bases from J, leaving 23 bases between. The CDR3 has 16 amino acids. Germline CDR1 reads WNHNN; CDR2 reads SYGVQD (reference sequence). The CDR3 region is CASNKTRTPPRGELFF. CDR3 in DNA: TGCGCCAGCAACAAAACCAGGACACCGCCCCGAGGGGAGCTGTTTTTT.

This clone has only one observation. V gene TRBV28 combines with J gene TRBJ2-7; possibly TRBD1 for D (6 bases). V shed 7 bases and J shed 1 base, with 8 bases lying between them. The CDR3 is 12 residues long. CDR1 and CDR2 (germline): MDHEN, SYDVKM. The CDR3: CASNRDSYEQYF. The CDR3 nucleotides read TGTGCCAGCAACAGGGATTCCTACGAGCAGTACTTC.

This clone was seen only a few times. The chain has TRBV29-1 and TRBJ1-1; 11 positions agree with TRBD1. There are 14 residues in the CDR3. Trimming removed 5 bases from V and 5 bases from J; junction bases left unmatched: 7. Germline V gene lookup returns CDR1 SQVTM and CDR2 ANQGSEA. This CDR3 reads CSVSWTGGRTEAFF. DNA of the CDR3: TGCAGCGTTAGTTGGACAGGGGGCAGAACTGAAGCTTTCTTT.

V and J are TRBV18 and TRBJ2-7; D not certain. The CDR3 covers 14 residues. Trimming pared 3 bases from V and 4 bases from J, leaving 13 bases between. Germline lookup yields CDR1 KGHSH and CDR2 LQKENI. The chain's CDR3 is CASSPSPMSYEQYF. The CDR3 DNA is TGTGCCAGCTCACCGTCACCTATGTCGTACGAGCAGTACTTC.

The chain has TRBV2 and TRBJ2-7; D is unclear. Trimming shortened V by 3 bases and J by 0 bases, and 9 bases separated the two germline ends. The CDR3 loop spans 14 amino acids. The germline V gene encodes CDR1 SNHLY and CDR2 FYNNEI. CDR3 sequence (DNA): TGTGCCAGCAGTGAGACAATCCCCTCCTACGAGCAGTACTTC. This gives the protein CASSETIPSYEQYF.

This clone appeared a few times. The J gene is TRBJ2-6, the V gene TRBV28; D is unresolved. The germline CDR1 and CDR2 sequences are MDHEN and SYDVKM. The CDR3 loop spans 15 amino acids. V was pared by 3 bases and J by 5 bases, with 11 bases between. The CDR3 is CASSFFRSRANVLTF. The CDR3 DNA is TGTGCCAGCAGTTTCTTCAGGTCTAGGGCCAACGTCCTGACTTTC.

The chain couples TRBV15 to TRBJ2-5, with 7 nucleotides matching TRBD2. The CDR3 totals 15 residues. Germline-derived CDR1 and CDR2 are LNHNV and YYDKDF (reference sequence). Losses at the gene ends were 0 bases for V and 4 bases for J; bases not matched to a gene: 5. In DNA form, the CDR3 reads TGTGCCACCAGCAGAGATGTAGGGAGGGGAGAGACCCAGTACTTC. Protein: CATSRDVGRGETQYF. The full variable domain, in which reference TRBV15 and TRBJ2-5 provide the parts outside the CDR3, is DAMVIQNPRYQVTQFGKPVTLSCSQTLNHNVMYWYQQKSSQAPKLLFHYYDKDFNNEADTPDNFQSRRPNTSFCFLDIRSPGLGDTAMYLCATSRDVGRGETQYFGPGTRLLVL.

The chain carries TRBV7-8 and TRBJ2-2, with D perhaps matching TRBD1 (6 bases). In germline, CDR1 is SGHVS, CDR2 FQNEAQ. V shed 2 bases and J shed 8 bases, with 12 bases lying between them. The CDR3 runs to 14 residues. Here the CDR3 reads CASSLIQGMGELFF. The CDR3 nucleotides are TGTGCCAGCAGCTTAATACAGGGCATGGGGGAGCTGTTTTTT.

The CDR3 loop is CASTPGDLTGELFF. CDR3 bases: TGTGCCAGCACCCCGGGGGATCTTACCGGGGAGCTGTTTTTT. V usage is TRBV6-5 and J usage is TRBJ2-2, with a tentative D call TRBD2 (6 bases). With 7 bases removed from V and 5 bases from J, the gap between germline ends came to 14 bases. Germline CDR1 and CDR2: MNHEY and SVGAGI. The length of the CDR3 is 14 residues.

The chain has TRBV5-4 and TRBJ1-1; TRBD1 agrees at 10 bases. The V and J ends lost 6 bases and 3 bases, in that order; junction bases with no gene match: 5. Germline assignment: CDR1 SGHNT and CDR2 YYREEE (reference sequence). The CDR3 has 14 residues. CDR3 sequence: CASTTGTGDTEAFF. The CDR3 DNA is TGTGCCAGCACTACCGGGACAGGGGACACTGAAGCTTTCTTT.

The rearrangement uses TRBV19 and TRBJ1-5; D uncertain. The CDR3 contains 14 residues. V lost 1 base, J lost 0 bases, and 4 bases lay in between. Germline CDR1 LNHDA, CDR2 SQIVND (reference sequence). The CDR3 loop is CASSIVHSNQPQHF. CDR3 DNA sequence: TGTGCCAGTAGTATAGTCCATAGCAATCAGCCCCAGCATTTT.

This clone was observed a few times. V is TRBV5-4 and J is TRBJ2-7; D may be TRBD2 (6 bases). The CDR3 has 13 residues. V was pared by 6 bases and J by 4 bases, with 14 bases between. From germline, CDR1 is SGHNT and CDR2 YYREEE (reference sequence). The CDR3 region has the DNA TGTGCCAGCAAGAGGAGGGAGCAATACGAGCAGTACTTC. Translated, it gives CASKRREQYEQYF.

This clone was recorded once. The chain links TRBV4-3 to TRBJ2-1, with TRBD1 matching 7 bases. This CDR3 comprises 15 residues. Per the germline V gene, CDR1 is LGHNA and CDR2 is YSLEER. Trimming removed 4 bases from V and 0 bases from J; junction bases left unmatched: 3. The CDR3 DNA reads TGCGCCAGCAGCCCCGGGACAGACTCCTACAATGAGCAGTTCTTC. Translation: CASSPGTDSYNEQFF.

This rearrangement joins TRBV2 to TRBJ2-1; D is perhaps TRBD2 (6 bases). This CDR3 comprises 12 residues. The V and J ends lost 6 bases and 8 bases respectively, with 11 bases between them. Germline CDR1 and CDR2: SNHLY and FYNNEI. CDR3 coding DNA: TGTGCCAGCAGAGGAGGGGTACATGAGCAGTTCTTC. This codes for CASRGGVHEQFF.

The V and J genes are TRBV25-1 and TRBJ1-4; 7 bases are shared with TRBD1. Germline V gene lookup returns CDR1 MGHDK and CDR2 SYGVNS. This CDR3 has 15 amino acids. V was pared by 5 bases and J by 1 base, with 4 bases of the junction left unmatched. The CDR3 DNA reads as TGTGCCAGCAGTCCTCACAGGGGAACTAATGAAAAACTGTTTTTT. Residues: CASSPHRGTNEKLFF.